The 10 T cell receptor beta chains below all came from one sample that was sequenced in a study of OX40 agonist ivuxolimab in advanced cancers. Libraries were prepared by immunoSEQ multiplex PCR; TCRdb keeps only in-frame clonotypes and omits some of them. The repertoire holds about 80,000 clones, with about 92% as singletons. The source material was CD4+ or CD8+ T cells sorted from blood, sampled in a trial of the OX40 agonist ivuxolimab. These receptors were taken from an adult with an advanced solid tumor such as melanoma, head and neck, liver or kidney cancer.

The chain recombines TRBV27 with TRBJ2-7, with 7 bases identical to TRBD1. V shed 4 bases and J 3 bases; nucleotides not matched to a gene: 6. Germline V lookup: CDR1 MNHEY, CDR2 SMNVEV (reference sequence). The CDR3 is 14 amino acids. CDR3 DNA sequence: TGTGCCAGCAGTTCCACCCGGACAGGCTACGAGCAGTACTTC. Encoded protein: CASSSTRTGYEQYF.

There are a few counts of this clone. The same CDR3 also results from other DNA sequences found in this sample. The V call is TRBV9, the J call TRBJ2-2; D remains ambiguous. The CDR3 is 13 amino acids. From germline, CDR1 is SGDLS and CDR2 YYNGEE. V lost 0 bases and J 5 bases, leaving 5 bases between the germline ends. The CDR3 region is CASSVDGTGELFF. CDR3 nucleotides: TGTGCCAGCAGCGTAGACGGGACCGGGGAGCTGTTTTTT.

The V call is TRBV28, the J call TRBJ2-3; 7 bases match TRBD1. The CDR3 sequence is 16 residues long. From germline, CDR1 is MDHEN and CDR2 SYDVKM. The V segment lost 4 bases and the J segment 2 bases; nucleotides outside the gene matches: 9. The CDR3 is CASSSSGTEATDTQYF. The CDR3 DNA is TGTGCCAGCAGTTCATCCGGGACAGAGGCCACAGATACGCAGTATTTT.

V usage is TRBV7-9 and J usage is TRBJ1-1; D is ambiguous. Germline CDR1 reads SEHNR; CDR2 reads FQNEAQ (reference sequence). The length of the CDR3 is 10 residues. V was pared by 3 bases and J by 8 bases, with 4 bases between. The CDR3 region is CASSFGEAFF. The CDR3 DNA sequence: TGTGCCAGCAGCTTTGGGGAAGCTTTCTTT.

The CDR3 protein is CAAQGGLGYGYTF. The DNA of the CDR3 is TGTGCCGCCCAGGGGGGCTTAGGATATGGCTACACCTTC. The genes are TRBV28 and TRBJ1-2; TRBD1 agrees at 7 bases. The CDR3 spans 13 residues. Germline-derived CDR1 and CDR2 are MDHEN and SYDVKM. J was trimmed by 5 bases and V by 11 bases; bases with no gene match: 11.

The rearrangement links TRBV4-2 to TRBJ2-3; D is perhaps TRBD1 or TRBD2 (6 bases each). V lost 3 bases to trimming and J lost 3 bases, with 16 bases between them. In germline, CDR1 is LGHNA, CDR2 YNFKEQ. The CDR3 covers 16 residues. CDR3 sequence reads: CASSQEGVRSTDTQYF. The DNA for the CDR3 is TGTGCCAGCAGCCAGGAGGGGGTGAGGAGTACAGATACGCAGTATTTT.

The chain carries TRBV28 and TRBJ2-7; D remains unclear. V was pared by 4 bases and J by 3 bases, with 7 bases between. From germline, CDR1 is MDHEN and CDR2 SYDVKM. This CDR3 has 12 amino acids. The CDR3 loop is CASSWGNYEQYF. The CDR3 nucleotides are TGTGCCAGCAGTTGGGGAAACTACGAGCAGTACTTC.

The V and J genes are TRBV28 and TRBJ2-7; unclear D gene. The CDR3 length is 14 residues. The V gene's germline CDR1 is MDHEN and CDR2 SYDVKM. The V gene lost 6 bases and the J gene lost 5 bases, with 17 bases spanning the gap. The CDR3 is CASRYGSMGHEQYF. CDR3 DNA: TGTGCCAGCAGGTACGGGTCCATGGGTCACGAGCAGTACTTC.

The table lists this clone with a count of one. The genes are TRBV5-4 and TRBJ2-3; unclear D gene. In germline, CDR1 is SGHNT, CDR2 YYREEE (reference sequence). The CDR3 consists of 13 residues. Trimming pared 4 bases from V and 6 bases from J, leaving 12 bases between. The CDR3 bases are TGTGCCAGCAGCGTATATAACGGGGATACGCAGTATTTT. This encodes CASSVYNGDTQYF.

The V and J genes are TRBV28 and TRBJ2-1; D assignment may be TRBD1 or TRBD2 (6 bases each). Trimming shortened V by 2 bases and J by 2 bases, and 10 bases separated the two germline ends. CDR1 is MDHEN and CDR2 is SYDVKM in the germline V gene. The CDR3 totals 15 residues. The CDR3 bases are TGTGCCAGCAGTTTAGGGGGGCAGGCCTACAATGAGCAGTTCTTC. Amino acids: CASSLGGQAYNEQFF.